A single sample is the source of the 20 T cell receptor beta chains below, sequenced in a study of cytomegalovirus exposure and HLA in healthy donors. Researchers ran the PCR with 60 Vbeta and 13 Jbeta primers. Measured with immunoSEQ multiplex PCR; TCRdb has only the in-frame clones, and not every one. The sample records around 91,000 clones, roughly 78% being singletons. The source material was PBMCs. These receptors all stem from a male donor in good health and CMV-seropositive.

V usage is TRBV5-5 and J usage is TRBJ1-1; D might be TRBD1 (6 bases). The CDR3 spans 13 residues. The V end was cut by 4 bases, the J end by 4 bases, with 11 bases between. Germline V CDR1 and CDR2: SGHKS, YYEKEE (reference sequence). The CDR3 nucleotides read TGTGCCAGCAGCGGGGCAGGGGTCACTGAAGCTTTCTTT. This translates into CASSGAGVTEAFF.

For the CDR3, the DNA is TGTGCCAGCAACCGGGACAGGGGGCTAACGTCGGAGGGCTACACCTTC. Protein product: CASNRDRGLTSEGYTF. This chain joins TRBV2 and TRBJ1-2, with TRBD1 identical over 12 bases. CDR3 size: 16 residues. The germline V gene encodes CDR1 SNHLY and CDR2 FYNNEI. V lost 7 bases, J lost 8 bases, and 14 bases stayed unmatched.

The DNA of the CDR3 is TGTGCCAGCAGCTTAGTGGTGGACAGGGTACCGGCAGATACGCAGTATTTT. This translates into CASSLVVDRVPADTQYF. V is TRBV7-2 and J is TRBJ2-3; 8 nucleotides match TRBD1. This CDR3 spans 17 amino acids. CDR1 and CDR2 from the germline V gene are SGHTA and FQGNSA. The V and J ends lost 1 base and 4 bases, in that order; junction bases with no gene match: 10.

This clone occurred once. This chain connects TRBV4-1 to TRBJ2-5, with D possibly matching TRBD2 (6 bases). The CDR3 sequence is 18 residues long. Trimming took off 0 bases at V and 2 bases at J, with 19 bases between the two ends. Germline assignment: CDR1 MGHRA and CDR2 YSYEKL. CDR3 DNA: TGCGCCAGCAGCCAAGACCCGCGGGGAGCGGGCGGGCAAGAGACCCAGTACTTC. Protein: CASSQDPRGAGGQETQYF.

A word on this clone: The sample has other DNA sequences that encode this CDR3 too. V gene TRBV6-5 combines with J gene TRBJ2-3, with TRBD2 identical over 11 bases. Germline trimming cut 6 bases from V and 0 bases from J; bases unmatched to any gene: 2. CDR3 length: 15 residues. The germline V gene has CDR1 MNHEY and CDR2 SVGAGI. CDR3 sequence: CASRLAGASTDTQYF. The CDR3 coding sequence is TGTGCCAGCAGACTAGCGGGGGCTAGCACAGATACGCAGTATTTT.

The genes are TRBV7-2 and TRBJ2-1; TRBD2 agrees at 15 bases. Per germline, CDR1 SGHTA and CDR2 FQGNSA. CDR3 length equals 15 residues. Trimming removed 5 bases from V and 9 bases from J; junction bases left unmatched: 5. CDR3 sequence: CASSLGLAGGPEQFF. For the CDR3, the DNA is TGTGCCAGCAGCCTGGGACTAGCGGGGGGTCCTGAGCAGTTCTTC.

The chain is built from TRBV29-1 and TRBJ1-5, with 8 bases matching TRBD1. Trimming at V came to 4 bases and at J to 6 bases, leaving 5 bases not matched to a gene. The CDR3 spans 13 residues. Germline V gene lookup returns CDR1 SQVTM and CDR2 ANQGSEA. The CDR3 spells CSVGTGRGQPQHF. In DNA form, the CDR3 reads TGCAGCGTTGGGACAGGGAGAGGTCAGCCCCAGCATTTT.

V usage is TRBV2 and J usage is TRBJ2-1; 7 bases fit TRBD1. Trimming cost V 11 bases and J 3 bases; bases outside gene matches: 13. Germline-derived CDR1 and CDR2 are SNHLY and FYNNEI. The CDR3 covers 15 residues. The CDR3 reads CAASTGPLHYNEQFF. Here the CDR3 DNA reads TGTGCCGCCTCGACAGGGCCACTACACTACAATGAGCAGTTCTTC.

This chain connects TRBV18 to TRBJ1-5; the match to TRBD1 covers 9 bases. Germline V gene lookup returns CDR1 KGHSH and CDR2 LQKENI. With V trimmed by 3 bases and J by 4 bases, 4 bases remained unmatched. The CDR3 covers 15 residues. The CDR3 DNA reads TGTGCCAGCTCACCCTCCGGGACAGGGAATCAGCCCCAGCATTTT. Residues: CASSPSGTGNQPQHF.

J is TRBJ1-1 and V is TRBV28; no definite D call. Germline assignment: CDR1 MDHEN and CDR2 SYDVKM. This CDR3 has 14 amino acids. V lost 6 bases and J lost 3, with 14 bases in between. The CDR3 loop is CASRPGYLDTEAFF. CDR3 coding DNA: TGTGCCAGCAGACCAGGCTATTTGGACACTGAAGCTTTCTTT.

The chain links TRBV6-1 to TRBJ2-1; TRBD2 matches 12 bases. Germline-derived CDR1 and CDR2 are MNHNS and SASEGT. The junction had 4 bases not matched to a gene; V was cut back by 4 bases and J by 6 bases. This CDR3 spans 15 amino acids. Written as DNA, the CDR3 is TGTGCCAGCAGTGTGACTAGCGGGAGTGTCAATGAGCAGTTCTTC. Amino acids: CASSVTSGSVNEQFF.

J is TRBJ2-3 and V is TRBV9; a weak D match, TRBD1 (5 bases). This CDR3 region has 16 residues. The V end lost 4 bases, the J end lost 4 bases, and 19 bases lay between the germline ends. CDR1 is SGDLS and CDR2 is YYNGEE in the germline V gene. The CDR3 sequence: CASSLQAGGAPDTQYF. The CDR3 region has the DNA TGTGCCAGCAGCCTCCAAGCCGGTGGGGCCCCAGATACGCAGTATTTT.

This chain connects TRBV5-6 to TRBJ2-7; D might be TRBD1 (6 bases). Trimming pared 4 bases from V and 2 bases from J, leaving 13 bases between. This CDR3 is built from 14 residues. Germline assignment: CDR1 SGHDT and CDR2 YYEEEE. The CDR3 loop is CASSIQGFTYEQYF. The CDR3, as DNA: TGTGCCAGCAGCATACAGGGTTTCACCTACGAGCAGTACTTC.

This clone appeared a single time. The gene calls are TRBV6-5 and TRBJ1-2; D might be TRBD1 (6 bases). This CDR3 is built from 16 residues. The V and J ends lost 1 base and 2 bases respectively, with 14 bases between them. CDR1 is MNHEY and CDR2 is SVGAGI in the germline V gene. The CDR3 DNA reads TGTGCCAGCAGTTACTTCGGACAGCAAAAGAACTATGGCTACACCTTC. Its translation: CASSYFGQQKNYGYTF.

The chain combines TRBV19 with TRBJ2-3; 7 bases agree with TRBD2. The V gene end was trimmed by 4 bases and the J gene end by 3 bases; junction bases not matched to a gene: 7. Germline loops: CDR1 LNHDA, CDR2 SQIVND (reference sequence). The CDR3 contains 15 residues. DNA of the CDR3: TGTGCCAGTAGTACGGCTAGCGGCCGGACAGATACGCAGTATTTT. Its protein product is CASSTASGRTDTQYF. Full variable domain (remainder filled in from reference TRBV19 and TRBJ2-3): DGGITQSPKYLFRKEGQNVTLSCEQNLNHDAMYWYRQDPGQGLRLIYYSQIVNDFQKGDIAEGYSVSREKKESFPLTVTSAQKNPTAFYLCASSTASGRTDTQYFGPGTRLTVL.

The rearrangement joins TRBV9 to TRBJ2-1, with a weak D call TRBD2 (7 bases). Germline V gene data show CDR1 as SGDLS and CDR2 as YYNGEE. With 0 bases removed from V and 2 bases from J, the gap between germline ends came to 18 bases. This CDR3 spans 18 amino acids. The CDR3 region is CASSVGGGGAAAYNEQFF. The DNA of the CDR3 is TGTGCCAGCAGCGTAGGGGGGGGCGGGGCGGCAGCCTACAATGAGCAGTTCTTC. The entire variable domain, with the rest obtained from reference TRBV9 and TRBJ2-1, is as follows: DSGVTQTPKHLITATGQRVTLRCSPRSGDLSVYWYQQSLDQGLQFLIQYYNGEERAKGNILERFSAQQFPDLHSELNLSSLELGDSALYFCASSVGGGGAAAYNEQFFGPGTRLTVL.

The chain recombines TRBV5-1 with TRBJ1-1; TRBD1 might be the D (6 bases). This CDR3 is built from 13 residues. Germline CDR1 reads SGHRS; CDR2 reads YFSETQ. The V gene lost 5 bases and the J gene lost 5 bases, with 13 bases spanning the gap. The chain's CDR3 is CASRQYRETEAFF. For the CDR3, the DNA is TGCGCCAGCAGACAATACAGGGAGACTGAAGCTTTCTTT.

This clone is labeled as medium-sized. The CDR3 DNA follows: TGTGCCAGCAGTTACGGTAGCGGGGGGTACGAGCAGTACTTC. It is translated as CASSYGSGGYEQYF. The chain carries TRBV6-5 and TRBJ2-7; 10 bases match TRBD2. V shed 2 bases, J shed 4 bases, and the junction held 2 bases outside the gene matches. Germline values: CDR1 MNHEY, CDR2 SVGAGI. The CDR3 covers 14 residues.

The CDR3 nucleotides are TGTGCCAGCAGCTTGAGGACAGGGAGTAATCAGCCCCAGCATTTT. It encodes CASSLRTGSNQPQHF. The rearrangement joins TRBV5-6 to TRBJ1-5, with TRBD1 matching over 8 bases. The CDR3 extends over 15 amino acids. V gave up 1 base and J gave up 4 bases; unmatched junction bases: 4. From germline, CDR1 is SGHDT and CDR2 YYEEEE. The variable domain in full, with the rest retrieved from reference TRBV5-6 and TRBJ1-5, is DAGVTQSPTHLIKTRGQQVTLRCSPKSGHDTVSWYQQALGQGPQFIFQYYEEEERQRGNFPDRFSGHQFPNYSSELNVNALLLGDSALYLCASSLRTGSNQPQHFGDGTRLSIL.

CDR3 coding DNA: TGTGCCAGCATCCCACCCGGGACAGGGGGAGCAGTTGGCGGCTACACCTTC. It translates to CASIPPGTGGAVGGYTF. This chain links TRBV5-4 with TRBJ1-2, with 11 bases matching TRBD1. CDR1 is SGHNT, CDR2 YYREEE, per germline (reference sequence). The CDR3 runs to 17 residues. Trimming cost V 6 bases and J 8 bases; bases outside gene matches: 18.